This T cell receptor beta chain was identified during a study of blood T cell repertoires in COVID-19. Study details: The analysed material was cDNA or gDNA that came from T cells, B-cell-depleted T cells, or PBMCs.

In germline, CDR1 is LNHDA, CDR2 SQIVND (reference sequence). CDR3 size: 14 residues. Between the trimmed V and J ends, which lost 10 bases and 5 bases, there was a span of 18 bases. Some clones are missing from TCRdb's copy, which holds only in-frame ones; the method was immunoSEQ multiplex PCR. The profile shows a few hundred thousand clones, 89% of them singletons. The sample taken for sequencing was peripheral blood. The sequence was collected from a woman between 55 and 75 years old with acute or convalescent COVID-19. The chain has TRBV19 and TRBJ1-5, with a possible D match to TRBD1 (5 bases). The CDR3 nucleotides read TGTGCCACCGAAAGCCAGGGATACTATCAGCCCCAGCATTTT. It codes for CATESQGYYQPQHF. Variable domain in full (rest from reference TRBV19 and TRBJ1-5): DGGITQSPKYLFRKEGQNVTLSCEQNLNHDAMYWYRQDPGQGLRLIYYSQIVNDFQKGDIAEGYSVSREKKESFPLTVTSAQKNPTAFYLCATESQGYYQPQHFGDGTRLSIL.